The 9 T cell receptor beta chains below all came from one sample that was sequenced in a study of blood T cell repertoires in COVID-19 (dated by TCRdb to 2019 to 2021). The method was the immunoSEQ multiplex PCR assay. This immuneACCESS table, as held by TCRdb, lists in-frame sequences with V and J called but not all clones. Of the missing ones, under half trace to an unresolved V gene in checked studies; the others have no known cause. This sample lists under 250,000 clones; around nine tenths were detected once. The ten largest clones capture 15% to 20% of the sample. Specimen: peripheral blood. Every receptor here comes from a man aged 50-59 years with COVID-19, enrolled during active disease.

V and J are TRBV7-2 and TRBJ2-1; 8 nucleotides line up with TRBD1. V shed 2 bases and J 3 bases; nucleotides not matched to a gene: 3. The CDR3 loop spans 15 amino acids. Germline values: CDR1 SGHTA, CDR2 FQGNSA. CDR3 DNA: TGTGCCAGCAGCTTAATGGGGACAGGCTACAATGAGCAGTTCTTC. This gives the protein CASSLMGTGYNEQFF.

This sequence joins TRBV3-1 (or the pseudogene TRBV3-2) and TRBJ2-1, with TRBD2 matching 15 bases. Germline V gene sequence: CDR1 LGHDT, CDR2 YNNKEL (reference sequence). After removal of 4 bases from V and 0 bases from J, the junction contained 4 bases not matched to a gene. The length of the CDR3 is 18 residues. The CDR3 here is CASSPGLAGGSSYNEQFF. In DNA, the CDR3 is TGTGCCAGCAGCCCCGGACTAGCGGGGGGGAGCTCCTACAATGAGCAGTTCTTC.

The chain carries TRBV27 and TRBJ1-3; D gene unclear. CDR1 and CDR2 from the germline V gene are MNHEY and SMNVEV (reference sequence). The V end was cut by 2 bases, the J end by 0 bases, with 11 bases between. This CDR3 spans 16 amino acids. For the CDR3, the DNA is TGTGCCAGCAGTTTAAGCCTACCGGTCTCTGGAAACACCATATATTTT. As protein: CASSLSLPVSGNTIYF.

The rearrangement links TRBV5-1 to TRBJ2-7; 7 bases are a match to TRBD2. CDR3 length: 14 amino acids. Germline trimming cut 4 bases from V and 0 bases from J; bases unmatched to any gene: 4. Germline CDR1 SGHRS, CDR2 YFSETQ. The CDR3: CASSPGGSSYEQYF. The CDR3 DNA sequence: TGCGCCAGCAGCCCGGGGGGTAGCTCCTACGAGCAGTACTTC.

This clone came up once. The chain has TRBV27 and TRBJ1-6, with TRBD1 matching 8 bases. Unmatched junction bases numbered 8, after V lost 4 bases and J lost 9 bases. The CDR3 consists of 15 residues. Germline V gene sequence: CDR1 MNHEY, CDR2 SMNVEV (reference sequence). The CDR3 reads CASSSDRVLGSPLHF. Written as DNA, the CDR3 is TGTGCCAGCAGTTCGGACAGGGTTCTAGGTTCACCCCTCCACTTT.

The V and J genes are TRBV6-6 and TRBJ1-1, with TRBD1 matching over 8 bases. Germline CDR1 MNHNY, CDR2 SVGAGI (reference sequence). The trim removed 2 bases at V and 6 bases at J, leaving 5 bases unmatched. The length of the CDR3 is 14 residues. The CDR3 nucleotides read TGTGCCAGCAGTTACGCAGGGGGCGAGGCTGAAGCTTTCTTT. It specifies CASSYAGGEAEAFF.

The chain combines TRBV6-5 with TRBJ2-5, with D perhaps matching TRBD1 (8 bases). The CDR3 spans 15 residues. V lost 5 bases to trimming and J lost 4 bases, with 17 bases between them. Germline assignment: CDR1 MNHEY and CDR2 SVGAGI. The CDR3 here is CASSRGAGGTETQYF. As DNA, the CDR3 is TGTGCCAGCAGTCGGGGGGCAGGGGGCACAGAGACCCAGTACTTC.

V is TRBV5-1 and J is TRBJ2-2, with 7 bases identical to TRBD1. V lost 4 bases, J lost 2 bases, and 8 bases stayed unmatched. The CDR3 has 16 amino acids. The germline CDR1 and CDR2 sequences are SGHRS and YFSETQ. The CDR3 loop reads CASSVAGTANTGELFF. As DNA, the CDR3 is TGCGCCAGCAGCGTCGCCGGGACAGCAAACACCGGGGAGCTGTTTTTT.

V and J are TRBV7-2 and TRBJ2-6; D unclear. Germline assignment: CDR1 SGHTA and CDR2 FQGNSA. Trimming shortened V by 1 base and J by 0 bases, and 4 bases separated the two germline ends. This CDR3 contains 15 residues. CDR3 sequence reads: CASSLDSSGANVLTF. In nucleotides, the CDR3 is TGTGCCAGCAGCTTAGACAGCTCTGGGGCCAACGTCCTGACTTTC. The entire variable domain, with the rest obtained from reference TRBV7-2 and TRBJ2-6, is as follows: GAGVSQSPSNKVTEKGKDVELRCDPISGHTALYWYRQSLGQGLEFLIYFQGNSAPDKSGLPSDRFSAERTGGSVSTLTIQRTQQEDSAVYLCASSLDSSGANVLTFGAGSRLTVL.